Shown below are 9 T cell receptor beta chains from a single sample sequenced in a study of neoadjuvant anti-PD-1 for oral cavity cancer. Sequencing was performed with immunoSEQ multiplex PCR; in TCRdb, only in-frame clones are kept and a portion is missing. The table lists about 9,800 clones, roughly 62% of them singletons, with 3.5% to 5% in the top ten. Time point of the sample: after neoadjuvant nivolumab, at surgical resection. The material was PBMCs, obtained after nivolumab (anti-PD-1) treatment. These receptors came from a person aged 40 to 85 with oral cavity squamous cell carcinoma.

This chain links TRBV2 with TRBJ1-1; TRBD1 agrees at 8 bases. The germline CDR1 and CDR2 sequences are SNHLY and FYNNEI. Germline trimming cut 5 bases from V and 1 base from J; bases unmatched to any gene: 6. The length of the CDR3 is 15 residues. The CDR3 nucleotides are TGTGCCAGCAGTTGGCAGGGGGCGGGGAACACTGAAGCTTTCTTT. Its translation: CASSWQGAGNTEAFF.

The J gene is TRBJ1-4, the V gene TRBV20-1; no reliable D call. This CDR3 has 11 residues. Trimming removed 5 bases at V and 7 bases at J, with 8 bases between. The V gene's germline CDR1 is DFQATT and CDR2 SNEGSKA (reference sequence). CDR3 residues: CSAGPSEKLFF. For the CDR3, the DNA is TGCAGTGCTGGACCAAGTGAAAAACTGTTTTTT.

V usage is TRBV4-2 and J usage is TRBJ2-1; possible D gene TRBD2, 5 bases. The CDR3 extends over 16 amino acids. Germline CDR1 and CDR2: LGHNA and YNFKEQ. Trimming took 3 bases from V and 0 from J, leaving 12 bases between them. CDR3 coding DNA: TGTGCCAGCAGCCAGTCTTTGGACTTCTCCTACAATGAGCAGTTCTTC. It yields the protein CASSQSLDFSYNEQFF.

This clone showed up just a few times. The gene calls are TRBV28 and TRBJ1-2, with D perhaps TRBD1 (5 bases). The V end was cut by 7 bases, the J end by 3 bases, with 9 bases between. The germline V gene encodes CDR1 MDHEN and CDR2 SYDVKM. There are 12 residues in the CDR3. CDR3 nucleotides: TGTGCCAGCACTGTAGGGGACTATGGCTACACCTTC. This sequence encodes CASTVGDYGYTF.

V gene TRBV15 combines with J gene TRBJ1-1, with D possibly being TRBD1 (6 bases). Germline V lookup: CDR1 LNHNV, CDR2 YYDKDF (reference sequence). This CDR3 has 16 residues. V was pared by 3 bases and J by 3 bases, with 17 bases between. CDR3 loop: CATSSYLGAGDTEAFF. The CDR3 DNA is TGTGCCACCAGCAGTTACCTGGGGGCCGGTGACACTGAAGCTTTCTTT.

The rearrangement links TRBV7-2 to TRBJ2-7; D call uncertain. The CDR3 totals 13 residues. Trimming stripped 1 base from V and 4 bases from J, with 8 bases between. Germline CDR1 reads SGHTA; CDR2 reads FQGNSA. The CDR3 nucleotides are TGTGCCAGCAGCTTAGACAGTCAGTACGAGCAGTACTTC. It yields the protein CASSLDSQYEQYF.

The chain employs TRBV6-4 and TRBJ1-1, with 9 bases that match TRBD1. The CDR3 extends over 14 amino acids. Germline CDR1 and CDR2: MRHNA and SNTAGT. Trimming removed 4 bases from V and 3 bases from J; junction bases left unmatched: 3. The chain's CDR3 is CASSVRTGDTEAFF. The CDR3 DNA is TGTGCCAGCAGTGTCCGGACAGGGGACACTGAAGCTTTCTTT.

The chain's CDR3 is CASRGQGGNQPQHF. Here the CDR3 DNA reads TGCGCCAGCAGAGGACAGGGCGGCAATCAGCCCCAGCATTTT. The chain employs TRBV10-2 and TRBJ1-5; 8 bases fit TRBD1. The CDR3 has 14 amino acids. The V gene's germline CDR1 is WSHSY and CDR2 SAAADI. The trim removed 6 bases at V and 2 bases at J, leaving 3 bases unmatched.

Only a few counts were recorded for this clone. The CDR3, as DNA: TGTGCCAGCATCCCTTGGGAGGGGGGTAGAACTGAAGCTTTCTTT. Its translation is CASIPWEGGRTEAFF. The rearrangement uses TRBV27 and TRBJ1-1; D is perhaps TRBD1 (6 bases). Germline-derived CDR1 and CDR2 are MNHEY and SMNVEV (reference sequence). The V and J ends lost 7 bases and 5 bases respectively, with 20 bases between them. The CDR3 runs to 15 residues.